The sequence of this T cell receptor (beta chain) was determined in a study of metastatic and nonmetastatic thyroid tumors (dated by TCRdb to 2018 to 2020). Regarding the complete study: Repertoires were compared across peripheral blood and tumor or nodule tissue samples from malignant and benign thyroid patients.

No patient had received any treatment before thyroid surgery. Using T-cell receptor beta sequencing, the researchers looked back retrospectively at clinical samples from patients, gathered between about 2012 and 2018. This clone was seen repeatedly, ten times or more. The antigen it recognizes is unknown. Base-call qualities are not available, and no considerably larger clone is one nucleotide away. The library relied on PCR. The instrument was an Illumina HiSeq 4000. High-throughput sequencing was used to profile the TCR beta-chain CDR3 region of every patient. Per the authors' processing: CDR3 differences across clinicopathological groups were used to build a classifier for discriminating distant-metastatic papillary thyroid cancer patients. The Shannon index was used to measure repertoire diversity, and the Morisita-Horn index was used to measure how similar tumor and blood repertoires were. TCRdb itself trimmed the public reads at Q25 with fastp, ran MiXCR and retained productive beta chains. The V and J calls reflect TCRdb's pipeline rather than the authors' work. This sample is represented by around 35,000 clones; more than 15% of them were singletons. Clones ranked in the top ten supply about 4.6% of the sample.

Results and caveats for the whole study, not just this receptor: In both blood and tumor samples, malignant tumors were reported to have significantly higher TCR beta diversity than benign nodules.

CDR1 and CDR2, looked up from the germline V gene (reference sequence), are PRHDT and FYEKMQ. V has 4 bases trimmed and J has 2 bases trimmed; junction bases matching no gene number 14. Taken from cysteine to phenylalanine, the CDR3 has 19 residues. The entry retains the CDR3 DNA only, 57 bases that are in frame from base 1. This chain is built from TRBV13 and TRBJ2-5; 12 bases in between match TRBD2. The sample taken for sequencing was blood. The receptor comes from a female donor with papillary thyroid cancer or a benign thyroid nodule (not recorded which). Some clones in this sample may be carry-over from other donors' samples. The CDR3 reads CASSSLLAGGTHRQETQYF. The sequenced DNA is TGTGCCAGCAGCTCATTACTAGCGGGGGGAACGCATAGACAAGAGACCCAGTACTTC.